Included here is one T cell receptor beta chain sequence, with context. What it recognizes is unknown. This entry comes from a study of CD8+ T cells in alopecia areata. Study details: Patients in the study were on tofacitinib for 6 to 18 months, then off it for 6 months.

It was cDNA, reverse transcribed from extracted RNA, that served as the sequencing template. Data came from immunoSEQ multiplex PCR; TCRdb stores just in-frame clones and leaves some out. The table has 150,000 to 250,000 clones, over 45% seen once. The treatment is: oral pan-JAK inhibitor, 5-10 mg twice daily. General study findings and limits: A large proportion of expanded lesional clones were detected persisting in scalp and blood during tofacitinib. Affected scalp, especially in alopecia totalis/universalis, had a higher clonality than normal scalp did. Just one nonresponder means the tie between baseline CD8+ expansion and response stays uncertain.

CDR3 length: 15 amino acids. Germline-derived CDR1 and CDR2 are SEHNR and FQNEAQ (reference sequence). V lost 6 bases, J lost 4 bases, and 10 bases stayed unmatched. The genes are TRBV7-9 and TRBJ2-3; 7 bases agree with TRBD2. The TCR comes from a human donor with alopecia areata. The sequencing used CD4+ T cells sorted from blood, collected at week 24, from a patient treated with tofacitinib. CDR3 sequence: CASSGGRGRSDTQYF. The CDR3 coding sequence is TGTGCCAGCAGTGGAGGGCGGGGGAGATCAGATACGCAGTATTTT.